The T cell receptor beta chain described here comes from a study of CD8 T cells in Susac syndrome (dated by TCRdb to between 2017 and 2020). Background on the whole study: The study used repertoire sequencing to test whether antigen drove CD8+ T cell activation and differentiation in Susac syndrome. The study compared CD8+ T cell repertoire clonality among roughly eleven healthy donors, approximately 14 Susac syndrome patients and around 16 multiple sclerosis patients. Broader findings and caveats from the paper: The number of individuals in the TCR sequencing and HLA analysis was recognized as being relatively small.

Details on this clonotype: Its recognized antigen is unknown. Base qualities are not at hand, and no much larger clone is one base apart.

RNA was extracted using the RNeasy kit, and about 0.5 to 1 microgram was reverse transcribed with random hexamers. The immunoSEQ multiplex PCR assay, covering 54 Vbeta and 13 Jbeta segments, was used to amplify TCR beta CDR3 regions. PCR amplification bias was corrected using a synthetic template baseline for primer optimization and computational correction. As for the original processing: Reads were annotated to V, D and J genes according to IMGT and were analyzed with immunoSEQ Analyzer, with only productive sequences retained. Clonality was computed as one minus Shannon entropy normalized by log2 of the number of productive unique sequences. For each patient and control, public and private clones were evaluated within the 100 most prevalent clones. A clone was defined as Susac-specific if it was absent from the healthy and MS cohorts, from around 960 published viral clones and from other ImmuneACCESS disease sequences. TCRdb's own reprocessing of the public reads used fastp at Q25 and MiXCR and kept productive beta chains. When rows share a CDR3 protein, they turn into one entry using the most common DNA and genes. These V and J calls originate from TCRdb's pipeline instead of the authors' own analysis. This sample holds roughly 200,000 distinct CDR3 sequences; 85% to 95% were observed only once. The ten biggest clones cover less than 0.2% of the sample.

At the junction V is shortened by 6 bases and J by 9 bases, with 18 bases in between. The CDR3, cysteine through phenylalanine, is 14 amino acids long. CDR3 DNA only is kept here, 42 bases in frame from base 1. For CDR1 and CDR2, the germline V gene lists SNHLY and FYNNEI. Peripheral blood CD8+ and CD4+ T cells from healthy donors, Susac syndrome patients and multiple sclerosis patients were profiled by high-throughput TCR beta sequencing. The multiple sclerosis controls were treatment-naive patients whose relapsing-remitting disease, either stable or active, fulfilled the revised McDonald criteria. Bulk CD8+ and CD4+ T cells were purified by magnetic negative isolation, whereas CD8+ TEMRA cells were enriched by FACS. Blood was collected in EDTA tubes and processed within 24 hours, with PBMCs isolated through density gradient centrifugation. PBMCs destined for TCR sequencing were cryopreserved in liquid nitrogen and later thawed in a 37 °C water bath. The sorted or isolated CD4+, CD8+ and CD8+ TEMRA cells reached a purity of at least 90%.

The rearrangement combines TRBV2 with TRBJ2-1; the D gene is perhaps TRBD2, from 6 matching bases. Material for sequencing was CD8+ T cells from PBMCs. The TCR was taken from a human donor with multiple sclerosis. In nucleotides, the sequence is TGTGCCAGCAGGGAGGGTTTGTCAGGGAGTGAGCAGTTCTTC. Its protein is CASREGLSGSEQFF.